These 3 T cell receptor beta chains came from one sample sequenced in a study of T-cell reconstitution after alpha-beta-depleted transplantation in children (dated by TCRdb to the mid-2010s). In the paper's terms, the treatment or condition label means: allogeneic hematopoietic cell transplantation with graft depleted of TCRalphabeta T cells and CD19 B cells. Library generation was performed with PCR. The instrument given in TCRdb is Illumina HiSeq 2500. TCR libraries were prepared with molecular barcoding, using unique molecular identifiers to normalize TCRbeta repertoire quantification. In-frame beta chains were kept once TCRdb had trimmed the public reads at Q25 with fastp and called clones with MiXCR. Here each entry gathers all rows of one CDR3 protein and keeps the most common genes and DNA. For this sample there are approximately 130,000 distinct CDR3 sequences; approximately 8.7% appear just once. The ten top clones hold nearly 25% of the sample.

The sequenced sample was PBMCs, mostly from graft donor cells, obtained 180 days after TCRalphabeta/CD19-depleted stem cell transplant. The receptors here all came from a girl less than two years old who had a stem cell transplant for combined immunodeficiency, so the T cells may come from the graft donor.

V gene TRBV12-3 or TRBV12-4 combines with J gene TRBJ1-3; no clear D. The CDR3 has 12 amino acids. V was shortened by 10 bases and J by 1 base, with 8 bases between the two germline ends. This CDR3 reads CATRSSGNTIYF. DNA for the CDR3: TGTGCCACCAGGTCGTCTGGAAACACCATATATTTT.

The J gene is TRBJ2-3, the V gene TRBV20-1, with a possible D match to TRBD2 (5 bases). V dropped 5 bases and J dropped 1 base, with 10 bases sitting between them. This CDR3 region has 13 residues. CDR1 and CDR2 from the germline V gene are DFQATT and SNEGSKA (reference sequence). The CDR3 reads CSAGPAGTDTQYF. CDR3 bases: TGCAGTGCTGGACCAGCGGGCACAGATACGCAGTATTTT.

This clonotype was detected many times. The chain joins TRBV12-3 or TRBV12-4 to TRBJ1-5; 7 bases align to TRBD1. Trimming removed 3 bases from V and 0 bases from J; junction bases left unmatched: 11. The CDR3 sequence is 18 residues long. CDR3 sequence: CASSFGSGTEVSNQPQHF. CDR3 in DNA: TGTGCCAGCAGTTTTGGGTCCGGGACAGAGGTTAGCAATCAGCCCCAGCATTTT.